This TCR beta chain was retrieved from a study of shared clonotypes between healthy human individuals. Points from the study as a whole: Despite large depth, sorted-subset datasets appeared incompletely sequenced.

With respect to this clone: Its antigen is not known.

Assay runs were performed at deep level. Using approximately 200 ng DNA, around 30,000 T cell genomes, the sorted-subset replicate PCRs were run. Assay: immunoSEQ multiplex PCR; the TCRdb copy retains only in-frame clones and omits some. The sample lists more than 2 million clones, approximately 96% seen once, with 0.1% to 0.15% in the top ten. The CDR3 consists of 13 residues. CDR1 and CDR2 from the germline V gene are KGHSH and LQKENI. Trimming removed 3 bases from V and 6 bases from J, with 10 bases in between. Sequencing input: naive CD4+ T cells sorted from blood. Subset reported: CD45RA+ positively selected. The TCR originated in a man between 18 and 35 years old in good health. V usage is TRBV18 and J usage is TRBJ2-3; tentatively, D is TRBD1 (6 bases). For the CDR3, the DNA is TGTGCCAGCTCACCTTTACAGGGCGATACGCAGTATTTT. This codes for CASSPLQGDTQYF.